These 16 T cell receptor beta chains originate from one sample sequenced in a study of cytomegalovirus exposure and HLA in healthy donors. PCR primers comprised 60 Vbeta and 13 Jbeta primers. The table came from immunoSEQ multiplex PCR; TCRdb's copy has only in-frame clones and leaves some out. Altogether 150,000 to 200,000 clones are present, approximately 80% being singletons, with the ten largest covering 1.5% to 2%. Sequences were obtained from PBMCs. All receptors derive from a woman in her twenties or thirties in good health and CMV-seronegative.

This chain connects TRBV5-4 to TRBJ1-2; 8 nucleotides align to TRBD1. The CDR3 sequence is 15 residues long. The ends lost 4 bases at V and 6 bases at J; junction bases unmatched: 11. Germline V CDR1 and CDR2: SGHNT, YYREEE (reference sequence). The CDR3 sequence: CASSAPGTGGNGYTF. CDR3 bases: TGTGCCAGCAGCGCACCCGGGACAGGAGGGAATGGCTACACCTTC.

This chain links TRBV7-9 with TRBJ2-7; 9 nucleotides match TRBD2. This CDR3 contains 15 residues. The germline V gene encodes CDR1 SEHNR and CDR2 FQNEAQ (reference sequence). J was trimmed by 4 bases and V by 6 bases; bases with no gene match: 10. Here the CDR3 DNA reads TGTGCCAGCAGTTCCTCCGGGACTAGCTCATACGAGCAGTACTTC. It is translated as CASSSSGTSSYEQYF.

This clone occurred a few times. The chain is built from TRBV4-1 and TRBJ1-2; 7 nucleotides align to TRBD1. V dropped 3 bases and J dropped 5; count of bases not matched to a gene: 6. Germline values: CDR1 MGHRA, CDR2 YSYEKL. The CDR3 is 14 residues long. CDR3 region: CASSHRQGLYGYTF. As DNA, the CDR3 is TGCGCCAGCAGCCATCGACAGGGCCTTTATGGCTACACCTTC.

This chain uses TRBV29-1 with TRBJ2-7; 9 bases are shared with TRBD1. Germline trimming cut 4 bases from V and 6 bases from J; bases unmatched to any gene: 10. The CDR3 loop spans 14 amino acids. Germline values: CDR1 SQVTM, CDR2 ANQGSEA. The CDR3 spells CSVGGGTGMGEQYF. The CDR3 nucleotides are TGCAGCGTTGGGGGGGGGACAGGGATGGGCGAGCAGTACTTC.

This rearrangement joins TRBV6-4 to TRBJ2-3; 8 positions match TRBD2. CDR3 size: 15 residues. In germline, CDR1 is MRHNA, CDR2 SNTAGT. After removal of 8 bases from V and 5 bases from J, the junction contained 12 bases not matched to a gene. The CDR3 DNA reads as TGTGCCAGCTGGAGCCCGGGACTAGGGGGAGATACGCAGTATTTT. It yields the protein CASWSPGLGGDTQYF.

The table lists this clone with a few counts. The chain has TRBV6-1 and TRBJ2-7, with 7 bases identical to TRBD1. Germline CDR1 is MNHNS and CDR2 is SASEGT. CDR3 size: 15 residues. V shed 2 bases, J shed 3 bases, and the junction held 7 bases outside the gene matches. CDR3 in DNA: TGTGCCAGCAGTGAATTCGGGACAGAGGTCTACGAGCAGTACTTC. Its protein is CASSEFGTEVYEQYF.

The table lists this clone with a few counts. The rearrangement links TRBV6-1 to TRBJ2-2; no reliable D call. The CDR3 has 14 amino acids. CDR1 is MNHNS and CDR2 is SASEGT in the germline V gene. V was cut by 2 bases and J by 4 bases, with 8 bases left in between. CDR3 nucleotides: TGTGCCAGCAGTGAAAGCAGAGGCACCGGGGAGCTGTTTTTT. This gives the protein CASSESRGTGELFF.

The chain employs TRBV5-1 and TRBJ2-2, with D unresolved. This CDR3 is 16 amino acids long. Deletions cut 3 bases from V and 1 base from J, with 13 bases between. The V gene's germline CDR1 is SGHRS and CDR2 YFSETQ. CDR3 residues: CASSSPVFGNTGELFF. The CDR3 nucleotides read TGCGCCAGCAGCTCCCCGGTTTTTGGGAACACCGGGGAGCTGTTTTTT.

The chain carries TRBV27 and TRBJ2-5, with 11 nucleotides matching TRBD2. This CDR3 region has 14 residues. The V gene's germline CDR1 is MNHEY and CDR2 SMNVEV (reference sequence). The trim removed 6 bases at V and 3 bases at J, leaving 3 bases unmatched. In DNA form, the CDR3 reads TGTGCCAGCAGGGTTAGCGGGAGGGAAGAGACCCAGTACTTC. It is translated as CASRVSGREETQYF.

This clone showed up just a few times. V and J are TRBV6-5 and TRBJ1-6, with unresolved D. The CDR3 is 13 residues long. Deletions cut 2 bases from V and 6 bases from J, with 5 bases between. Per the germline V gene, CDR1 is MNHEY and CDR2 is SVGAGI. This CDR3 is CASSYTRNSPLHF. The CDR3 bases are TGTGCCAGCAGTTACACGCGTAATTCACCCCTCCACTTT.

The J gene is TRBJ2-1, the V gene TRBV9; 12 nucleotides agree with TRBD2. Unmatched junction bases numbered 6, after V lost 4 bases and J lost 7 bases. Looked up from germline, CDR1 is SGDLS and CDR2 is YYNGEE. The CDR3 is 15 amino acids. The CDR3, as DNA: TGTGCCAGCAGCCCAGGACTAGCGGGATGGAATGAGCAGTTCTTC. It encodes CASSPGLAGWNEQFF.

V and J are TRBV28 and TRBJ1-2; perhaps TRBD1 as D (6 bases). This CDR3 is built from 16 residues. Germline V CDR1 and CDR2: MDHEN, SYDVKM. Trimming stripped 5 bases from V and 4 bases from J, with 20 bases between. The CDR3 sequence: CASSLNRVPIVYGYTF. DNA of the CDR3: TGTGCCAGCAGTCTCAACAGGGTCCCAATAGTCTATGGCTACACCTTC.

This clone showed up just a few times. The chain carries TRBV7-9 and TRBJ2-5, with 7 bases identical to TRBD1. The V gene's germline CDR1 is SEHNR and CDR2 FQNEAQ (reference sequence). This CDR3 has 14 residues. V lost 6 bases and J lost 4; bases outside the gene matches: 8. The CDR3 DNA is TGTGCCAGCAGATCGGGACAGTGGGGAGAGACCCAGTACTTC. This translates into CASRSGQWGETQYF.

This clone was detected only a few times. The chain links TRBV25-1 to TRBJ2-3; 11 positions agree with TRBD2. CDR1 is MGHDK and CDR2 is SYGVNS in the germline V gene. The CDR3 covers 17 residues. The trim removed 2 bases at V and 2 bases at J, leaving 6 bases unmatched. CDR3: CASSESRTSGFTDTQYF. The CDR3 DNA reads as TGTGCCAGCAGTGAAAGCCGGACTAGCGGGTTCACAGATACGCAGTATTTT. Looking up the rest from reference TRBV25-1 and TRBJ2-3 gives the full variable domain: EADIYQTPRYLVIGTGKKITLECSQTMGHDKMYWYQQDPGMELHLIHYSYGVNSTEKGDLSSESTVSRIRTEHFPLTLESARPSHTSQYLCASSESRTSGFTDTQYFGPGTRLTVL.

The chain employs TRBV7-2 and TRBJ2-2; 9 bases line up with TRBD2. J was trimmed by 1 base and V by 5 bases; bases with no gene match: 5. This CDR3 has 16 amino acids. Germline loops: CDR1 SGHTA, CDR2 FQGNSA. CDR3 coding DNA: TGTGCCAGCAGCCCCCGACTAGCGGTGAACACCGGGGAGCTGTTTTTT. This encodes CASSPRLAVNTGELFF.

The chain employs TRBV5-6 and TRBJ2-5, with D tentatively TRBD2 (6 bases). The V gene's germline CDR1 is SGHDT and CDR2 YYEEEE. The CDR3 has 16 residues. The germline V and J ends were trimmed by 4 bases and 4 bases, with 20 bases remaining between them. CDR3 region: CASSGGLRGLGETQYF. For the CDR3, the DNA is TGTGCCAGCAGCGGAGGGCTTAGGGGTTTAGGAGAGACCCAGTACTTC.